The 28 T cell receptor beta chains below all came from one sample that was sequenced in a study of cytomegalovirus exposure and HLA in healthy donors. PCR involved 60 Vbeta and 13 Jbeta primers. The data were produced by immunoSEQ multiplex PCR, yet TCRdb's version contains in-frame clones alone and is incomplete. The data contain approximately 50,000 clones, roughly 84% of them seen just once; the ten biggest clones take up around 4%. Source material: PBMCs. The receptors were gathered from a man aged 25-45 years in good health and CMV-seronegative.

This chain uses TRBV5-1 with TRBJ2-3, with a tentative D call TRBD1 (6 bases). Trimming took off 0 bases at V and 2 bases at J, with 19 bases between the two ends. CDR1 is SGHRS and CDR2 is YFSETQ in the germline V gene. The CDR3 consists of 18 residues. CDR3 bases: TGCGCCAGCAGCTTGGTTTGGGCTTCCGGGACAACCACAGATACGCAGTATTTT. Encoded protein: CASSLVWASGTTTDTQYF. The whole variable domain, filled in from reference TRBV5-1 and TRBJ2-3, reads KAGVTQTPRYLIKTRGQQVTLSCSPISGHRSVSWYQQTPGQGLQFLFEYFSETQRNKGNFPGRFSGRQFSNSRSEMNVSTLELGDSALYLCASSLVWASGTTTDTQYFGPGTRLTVL.

CDR3 in amino acids: CASSPGTGSEKLFF. The CDR3 DNA is TGTGCCAGCTCACCCGGGACAGGGTCTGAAAAACTGTTTTTT. The chain links TRBV18 to TRBJ1-4, with TRBD1 identical over 9 bases. V lost 3 bases, J lost 7 bases, and 3 bases stayed unmatched. The CDR3 has 14 residues. CDR1 KGHSH and CDR2 LQKENI come from the germline V gene.

This chain connects TRBV7-6 to TRBJ2-1, with 7 bases matching TRBD1. Losses at the gene ends were 1 base for V and 2 bases for J; bases not matched to a gene: 2. The CDR3 has 15 amino acids. The V gene's germline CDR1 is SGHVS and CDR2 FNYEAQ. The CDR3 loop reads CASSLGGGAYNEQFF. Written as DNA, the CDR3 is TGTGCCAGCAGCTTAGGAGGGGGCGCCTACAATGAGCAGTTCTTC.

The V and J genes are TRBV7-2 and TRBJ1-3; the D is unclear. CDR1 SGHTA and CDR2 FQGNSA come from the germline V gene. Deletions cut 7 bases from V and 1 base from J, with 14 bases between. The CDR3 is 15 residues long. Written as DNA, the CDR3 is TGTGCCAGCACCCAAGCCGCGGTATCTGGAAACACCATATATTTT. Its translation: CASTQAAVSGNTIYF.

The chain couples TRBV9 to TRBJ2-1; D might be TRBD2 (7 bases). Germline CDR1 and CDR2: SGDLS and YYNGEE. This CDR3 has 16 residues. Trimming took off 0 bases at V and 4 bases at J, with 14 bases between the two ends. The chain's CDR3 is CASSVVTKGGYNEQFF. The CDR3 nucleotides are TGTGCCAGCAGCGTAGTGACAAAGGGGGGGTACAATGAGCAGTTCTTC.

V usage is TRBV19 and J usage is TRBJ2-3; no clear D. This CDR3 comprises 15 residues. The ends were cut back, 7 bases at V and 0 bases at J, with 14 bases in the middle. Germline V lookup: CDR1 LNHDA, CDR2 SQIVND (reference sequence). The CDR3 nucleotides are TGTGCCAGTACTCCGACATGGGCTAGCACAGATACGCAGTATTTT. The encoded protein is CASTPTWASTDTQYF.

This chain uses TRBV7-9 with TRBJ2-5; 14 bases align to TRBD2. V shed 4 bases and J 4 bases; nucleotides not matched to a gene: 8. The CDR3 has 17 amino acids. CDR1 is SEHNR, CDR2 FQNEAQ, per germline (reference sequence). The CDR3 nucleotides read TGTGCCAGCAGCTCGGGACTAGCGGGAGAGAATGCAGAGACCCAGTACTTC. Protein: CASSSGLAGENAETQYF.

This clone has only one observation. This rearrangement joins TRBV4-1 to TRBJ1-3; no clear D. The germline CDR1 and CDR2 sequences are MGHRA and YSYEKL. Trimming stripped 2 bases from V and 0 bases from J, with 14 bases between. The CDR3 is 17 residues long. CDR3 loop: CASSQPPPGYSGNTIYF. In DNA form, the CDR3 reads TGCGCCAGCAGCCAACCGCCACCCGGGTACTCTGGAAACACCATATATTTT.

This clone was seen only once. The chain uses TRBV5-6 and TRBJ2-7; 11 bases agree with TRBD1. The CDR3 has 14 residues. Germline assignment: CDR1 SGHDT and CDR2 YYEEEE. V lost 5 bases and J lost 5; bases outside the gene matches: 6. CDR3 sequence (DNA): TGTGCCAGCAGACCTCCGGGACAGGGGGACGAGCAGTACTTC. The encoded protein is CASRPPGQGDEQYF.

This clone was counted a few times. This chain links TRBV6-5 with TRBJ2-2; 11 nucleotides align to TRBD1. J gave up 5 bases and V 2 bases, and 4 bases lay outside the gene matches. The germline gives CDR1 MNHEY, CDR2 SVGAGI. CDR3 length equals 16 residues. CDR3 in amino acids: CASSYRTGGTTGELFF. The CDR3 nucleotides read TGTGCCAGCAGTTACCGGACAGGGGGCACGACCGGGGAGCTGTTTTTT.

The V and J genes are TRBV5-5 and TRBJ2-5; D is perhaps TRBD1 (6 bases). This CDR3 contains 14 residues. Per the germline V gene, CDR1 is SGHKS and CDR2 is YYEKEE (reference sequence). V dropped 2 bases and J dropped 2 bases, with 10 bases sitting between them. In DNA, the CDR3 is TGTGCCAGCAGCTTCGACAGGTTTCAAGAGACCCAGTACTTC. Translation: CASSFDRFQETQYF.

CDR3 loop: CASSSAGTTNTGELFF. As DNA, the CDR3 is TGTGCCAGCAGCTCAGCCGGGACTACAAACACCGGGGAGCTGTTTTTT. The chain combines TRBV4-2 with TRBJ2-2, with 7 bases aligning to TRBD2. The CDR3 length is 16 residues. Germline CDR1 reads LGHNA; CDR2 reads YNFKEQ. The V segment lost 5 bases and the J segment 2 bases; nucleotides outside the gene matches: 8.

V and J are TRBV6-6 and TRBJ1-3, with a possible D match to TRBD1 (6 bases). The V gene lost 8 bases and the J gene lost 3 bases, with 17 bases spanning the gap. Per the germline V gene, CDR1 is MNHNY and CDR2 is SVGAGI (reference sequence). This CDR3 has 15 residues. CDR3 sequence: CASAGVSLDGNTIYF. The CDR3 coding sequence is TGTGCCAGCGCAGGGGTGTCCCTTGATGGAAACACCATATATTTT.

About this clone: The junction does not match germline at one end; this may be a read error. J is TRBJ2-1 and V is TRBV7-7; 16 bases match TRBD2. The CDR3 spans 17 residues. Germline V lookup: CDR1 SSHAT, CDR2 FNYEAQ (reference sequence). In DNA form, the CDR3 reads TGTGCTAGCAGCATGGGACTAGCGGGAGGGCTGTACAATGAGCAGTTCTTC. Translation gives CASSMGLAGGLYNEQFF.

This clone was detected only once. The rearrangement joins TRBV6-6 to TRBJ2-2, with D possibly matching TRBD1 (6 bases). Between the trimmed V and J ends, which lost 5 bases and 2 bases, there was a span of 12 bases. The CDR3 is made up of 15 amino acids. Germline assignment: CDR1 MNHNY and CDR2 SVGAGI (reference sequence). The CDR3 loop is CASSHRAGNTGELFF. The CDR3 nucleotides read TGTGCCAGCAGTCACAGGGCAGGCAACACCGGGGAGCTGTTTTTT.

This chain joins TRBV5-6 and TRBJ1-6, with D possibly TRBD1 on 6 matching bases. CDR1 SGHDT and CDR2 YYEEEE come from the germline V gene. The CDR3 is 15 amino acids. Trimming took off 4 bases at V and 9 bases at J, with 17 bases between the two ends. The CDR3 loop is CASSGQQGISSPLHF. The CDR3 DNA sequence: TGTGCCAGCAGCGGACAACAGGGTATCAGTTCACCCCTCCACTTT.

This clone has more than one count but fewer than ten. V is TRBV9 and J is TRBJ2-4; 7 bases are a match to TRBD2. The J segment lost 7 bases and the V segment lost 0 bases, leaving 4 bases of the junction unmatched. Germline-derived CDR1 and CDR2 are SGDLS and YYNGEE. This CDR3 comprises 14 residues. The CDR3 here is CASSVGLARNIQYF. Written as DNA, the CDR3 is TGTGCCAGCAGCGTAGGACTAGCCCGGAACATTCAGTACTTC.

In this sample, this clone turned up a few times. The chain carries TRBV6-5 and TRBJ1-5, with D tentatively TRBD1 (5 bases). Trimming removed 6 bases from V and 2 bases from J, with 14 bases in between. Per germline, CDR1 MNHEY and CDR2 SVGAGI. CDR3 length: 15 residues. CDR3 region: CASSLDRNGNQPQHF. Here the CDR3 DNA reads TGTGCCAGCAGCCTCGACAGAAACGGCAATCAGCCCCAGCATTTT.

The CDR3 bases are TGTGCCAGCAGCCGTGGGGTTGGGAGCACTGAAGCTTTCTTT. This gives the protein CASSRGVGSTEAFF. The chain is built from TRBV5-8 and TRBJ1-1; the D is unclear. The length of the CDR3 is 14 residues. Germline V lookup: CDR1 SGHTS, CDR2 YDEGEE. With 4 bases removed from V and 4 bases from J, the gap between germline ends came to 14 bases. Using reference TRBV5-8 and TRBJ1-1 for the parts outside the CDR3, the full variable domain is EAGVTQSPTHLIKTRGQQATLRCSPISGHTSVYWYQQALGLGLQFLLWYDEGEERNRGNFPPRFSGRQFPNYSSELNVNALELEDSALYLCASSRGVGSTEAFFGQGTRLTVV.

The chain joins TRBV7-3 to TRBJ1-1; D gene unclear. Trimming removed 3 bases at V and 7 bases at J, with 15 bases between. CDR3 length: 14 amino acids. Per germline, CDR1 SGHTA and CDR2 FQGTGA. The DNA for the CDR3 is TGTGCCAGCAGCTTGAGAGGCGATTCGGGTGAAGCTTTCTTT. Protein: CASSLRGDSGEAFF. The whole variable domain, remainder taken from reference TRBV7-3 and TRBJ1-1, is GAGVSQTPSNKVTEKGKYVELRCDPISGHTALYWYRQSLGQGPEFLIYFQGTGAADDSGLPNDRFFAVRPEGSVSTLKIQRTERGDSAVYLCASSLRGDSGEAFFGQGTRLTVV.

The CDR3 protein is CASSREDGTGGWPQHF. The CDR3 DNA is TGTGCCAGCAGCCGGGAAGACGGGACAGGGGGCTGGCCCCAGCATTTT. The rearrangement joins TRBV4-2 to TRBJ1-5, with 12 bases fitting TRBD1. Germline V gene sequence: CDR1 LGHNA, CDR2 YNFKEQ. J lost 9 bases, V lost 4 bases, and 10 bases had no gene match. This CDR3 is 16 amino acids long.

This rearrangement joins TRBV2 to TRBJ2-5, with 7 bases that match TRBD2. Trimming cost V 6 bases and J 5 bases; bases outside gene matches: 12. Germline V gene data show CDR1 as SNHLY and CDR2 as FYNNEI. The CDR3 is 15 amino acids. CDR3 sequence (DNA): TGTGCCAGCAGGGGGAGGACTAGGTCCCGGGAGACCCAGTACTTC. Protein product: CASRGRTRSRETQYF.

The chain employs TRBV10-3 and TRBJ1-1; TRBD1 is a possible D gene (5 bases). The CDR3 is 16 amino acids. Germline CDR1 ENHRY, CDR2 SYGVKD. V was shortened by 6 bases and J by 0 bases, with 17 bases between the two germline ends. The CDR3 DNA reads TGTGCCATCAGCCGAAGACAGAAACTCATGAACACTGAAGCTTTCTTT. Its protein product is CAISRRQKLMNTEAFF.

In its sample, this clone was seen a few times. This chain connects TRBV5-1 to TRBJ2-7, with D perhaps matching TRBD2 (5 bases). Germline V gives CDR1 SGHRS, CDR2 YFSETQ. Trimming took off 4 bases at V and 0 bases at J, with 14 bases between the two ends. The CDR3 runs 15 residues. Here the CDR3 reads CASSLSGVSSYEQYF. The CDR3 bases are TGCGCCAGCAGCCTCAGCGGAGTGAGCTCCTACGAGCAGTACTTC.

The chain links TRBV10-3 to TRBJ1-5; maybe TRBD1 (5 bases). CDR3 length: 15 residues. Trimming took off 3 bases at V and 0 bases at J, with 9 bases between the two ends. Germline-derived CDR1 and CDR2 are ENHRY and SYGVKD. The CDR3 loop is CAISDLQDSNQPQHF. CDR3 DNA sequence: TGTGCCATCAGTGATCTACAGGATAGCAATCAGCCCCAGCATTTT.

This sequence joins TRBV12-2 and TRBJ1-5. TRBV12-2 is a recognized pseudogene. The CDR3 is 18 amino acids. DNA of the CDR3: TGTGCAAGTCGCTTAAGCGGGGGCCAGGGACATAGCAATCAGCCCCAGCATTTT. It codes for CASRLSGGQGHSNQPQHF.

The chain has TRBV6-5 and TRBJ2-1; 14 nucleotides agree with TRBD2. Trimming took 4 bases from V and 7 from J; bases not matched to a gene: 6. CDR3 length: 16 amino acids. Germline V gene data show CDR1 as MNHEY and CDR2 as SVGAGI. CDR3 in amino acids: CASSSHRTSGRNEQFF. CDR3 DNA sequence: TGTGCCAGCAGTTCACATAGGACTAGCGGGAGGAATGAGCAGTTCTTC.

This chain uses TRBV7-8 with TRBJ1-2, with a weak D call TRBD1 (5 bases). In germline, CDR1 is SGHVS, CDR2 FQNEAQ. The CDR3 sequence is 16 residues long. V shed 5 bases and J shed 0 bases, with 16 bases lying between them. Written as DNA, the CDR3 is TGTGCCAGCAGCGAGAAGGGGTCCTTAGCTAACTATGGCTACACCTTC. Its protein product is CASSEKGSLANYGYTF. Full variable domain (remainder filled in from reference TRBV7-8 and TRBJ1-2): GAGVSQSPRYKVAKRGQDVALRCDPISGHVSLFWYQQALGQGPEFLTYFQNEAQLDKSGLPSDRFFAERPEGSVSTLKIQRTQQEDSAVYLCASSEKGSLANYGYTFGSGTRLTVV.